This T cell receptor beta chain was documented in a study of T cell repertoires in cytomegalovirus infection. Study background: Public TCR beta signatures provided an indication of both CMV infection and a matching HLA type.

The CDR3 runs to 14 residues. Germline loops: CDR1 SGHTA, CDR2 FQGNSA. With 0 bases removed from V and 1 base from J, the gap between germline ends came to 6 bases. Regarding the study as a whole: Cumulative frequency of public TCR beta families picked out carriers of CMV plus the relevant HLA. The study found HLA-C-restricted CMV-specific TCR beta clonotypes dominating the ex vivo response.

This clonotype was counted at least ten times. The target antigen is unknown. MiXCR, run by TCRdb on the reads, gives a single entry per CDR3 protein. This table holds around 230,000 distinct CDR3 sequences, 6.5% found once. What was sequenced was PBMCs. The receptor's source is a human donor in good health (CMV status not recorded). Some clones in this sample may be carry-over from other donors' samples. This sequence joins TRBV7-2 and TRBJ1-1, with D possibly matching TRBD1 (5 bases). CDR3 in DNA: TGTGCCAGCAGCTTAGCTGGACAGAACACTGAAGCTTTCTTT. The encoded protein is CASSLAGQNTEAFF.